This is a list of T cell receptor beta chains from one sample in a study of control samples from healthy donors and cancer patients. The table came from immunoSEQ multiplex PCR; TCRdb's copy has only in-frame clones and leaves some out. The table shows roughly 90,000 clones, with roughly four fifths occurring only once. The sequenced material came from blood. The receptors stem from a woman in her sixties or seventies in good health. The CDR3 runs from the conserved cysteine through the conserved F or W. A D gene is named only where the DNA matches it firmly.

D,J,V,DNA,CDR3
TRBD1,TRBJ2-7,TRBV10-1,TGCGCCAACTCAGAGCAGGGGGTTTCCTACGAGCAGTACTTC,CANSEQGVSYEQYF
.,TRBJ1-1,TRBV5-4,TGTGCCAGCAGCAGACAGGTCGACACTGAAGCTTTCTTT,CASSRQVDTEAFF
.,TRBJ1-6,TRBV6-5,TGTGCCTGCAGCAGGGTCCAAAACTCACCCCTCCACTTT,CACSRVQNSPLHF
.,TRBJ2-7,TRBV2,TGTGCCAGCAGTCTCACTCAAGCCTACGAGCAGTACTTC,CASSLTQAYEQYF
.,TRBJ1-1,TRBV15,TGTGCCACCAGCAGAGTACCAGGGGACACTGAAGCTTTCTTT,CATSRVPGDTEAFF
TRBD1,TRBJ1-2,TRBV9,TGTGCCAGCAGCGATGACAGGGATGGCTACACCTTC,CASSDDRDGYTF
TRBD2,TRBJ2-5,TRBV4-3,TGCGCCAGCAGCCAAGAATCAACTAGCGGAAAAGAGACCCAGTACTTC,CASSQESTSGKETQYF
.,TRBJ1-4,TRBV7-9,TGTGCCAGCAGCTCCGGGGGTGCCCCTAATGAAAAACTGTTTTTT,CASSSGGAPNEKLFF
.,TRBJ2-1,TRBV29-1,TGCAGCGTGCACGAGGGGGCCTACAATGAGCAGTTCTTC,CSVHEGAYNEQFF
.,TRBJ1-2,TRBV11-1,TGTGCCAGCAGCAAACAGGCCTATGGCTACACCTTC,CASSKQAYGYTF
TRBD2,TRBJ2-6,TRBV7-2,TGTGCCAGCCGCCCCCGGGGGGGGGCGGGGGGGGCCAACGTCCTGACTTTC,CASRPRGGAGGANVLTF
.,TRBJ2-7,TRBV25-1,TGTGCCAGCAGTGTGGACTGGTACGAGCAGTACTTC,CASSVDWYEQYF
TRBD2,TRBJ2-3,TRBV5-6,TGTGCCAGCAGCTGGGGACTAGCGGGGGGGCGGGCCACAGATACGCAGTATTTT,CASSWGLAGGRATDTQYF
TRBD2,TRBJ2-3,TRBV3-1/TRBV3-2,TGTGCCAGCAGCCAAGGACCCGGCGGGGCGGGGGGGCGATATACGCAGTATTTT,CASSQGPGGAGGRYTQYF